The T cell receptor (beta chain) under discussion was sequenced for a study of cytomegalovirus exposure and HLA in healthy donors (dated 2017 in TCRdb). As for the study more broadly: An earlier analysis of under 600 of the donors reported more than 250 Gb of sequence data and 117 million unique TCR beta sequences from 150 million to 200 million T cells. An earlier analysis of approximately 630 of the donors applied high-throughput TCR beta sequencing to assess whether each TCR beta V gene segment acted as functional or pseudogenic. Among roughly 370 genotyped donors of the cohort, an average of 235,054 unique TCR beta nucleotide sequences were sequenced per donor, around 20% of them non-productive. The number of typed donors differed by locus: about 620-630 for A, B, C, DRB1 and DQB1; approximately 520 for DQA1; 606 for DPA1; and about 450 for DPB1. Donor age, sex, ethnicity and CMV serostatus were compiled alongside the repertoire data. Using immunosequencing, the study profiled T cell repertoires from about 620 subjects and related those repertoires to cytomegalovirus serostatus. Every discovery cohort repertoire had been produced on one sequencing platform. Both class I and class II loci were covered by HLA typing, at four-digit resolution. The genetic ancestry cluster associated with self-reported Caucasian donors included about 81% of the 300 to 400 genotyped donors. Roughly 300 gigabases of sequencing data and tens of millions of unique TCR sequences were included in an early release covering about 700 HLA-typed donors. Besides the first cohort of 500 to 700 subjects, a separate validation cohort made up of 95 to 150 different subjects was used. In a later genetic analysis, genome-wide SNP genotypes for about three fifths of the 666 donors were used, and that subset was treated as a discovery cohort. To predict cytomegalovirus infection status, the study brought together high-throughput TCR immunosequencing, statistical association of individual TCRs with disease status, and machine learning. The study aimed to test whether signatures of past pathogen exposure could be identified by cataloging public T cell receptors. The later analysis used no new phenotypic data to find candidate immune exposures, relying instead on TCR beta sequences and their occurrence across donors. About five DR-DQ haplotypes were treated as single units for association and clustering because of strong linkage in the cohort. A later analysis re-examined previously published TCR beta repertoires from over 500 donors and added high-resolution HLA genotyping to investigate patterns of TCR occurrence.

The paper as a whole reports these results and caveats: A later analysis found that most CMV-associated TCR beta chains appeared HLA-restricted, with HLA associations seemingly driven largely by CMV exposure. The authors suggested that the approach could potentially be extended to other disease states and immunological phenotypes. Only TCR beta chains were sequenced in this cohort, and the absence of alpha or paired-chain data limited detectable features. A total of 164 TCR beta chains were listed by the study as associated with cytomegalovirus. Some IMGT-functional V segments, including TRBV6-2 and TRBV6-3, could not be told apart with the 87-base-pair reads, so those segments were excluded. In a later analysis, HLA-associated TCR beta chains showed more clonal expansion and lower generation probabilities than non-associated chains that were equally common. In a later analysis, several top co-occurrence clusters were reported to appear linked to parvovirus B19, influenza, CMV and Epstein-Barr virus. At a false discovery rate of 0.05, a later analysis linked under 20,000 TCR beta sequences to specific HLA alleles. A further reported finding was that TCR beta sequences accurately predicted the HLA-A and HLA-B alleles for most subjects in the first cohort. In a later genetic analysis, fewer N-insertions in productive TCRs were reported among donors in an Asian-associated ancestry cluster than the approximately 670-donor mean. A few of the identified cytomegalovirus-associated TCR beta chains were confirmed in vitro to be specific for cytomegalovirus antigens. For the cohort, immune exposure information was limited to CMV serostatus. Across donors, most TCR sequences were observed very rarely, whereas some public TCRs were present in many individuals. According to a later analysis, TCR association rates differed among HLA loci, with DRB1 alleles showing the most associated TCRs and HLA-C alleles showing the fewest. The presence/absence analyses assumed that sequencing depth was roughly uniform across donors, and that assumption may not be true. Because HLA typing was unavailable for some donors at each locus, only the typed subset was used in association tests. Because counts were too low, about 18 rarely observed V segments, including chromosome 9 orphons, were left out of the earlier analysis of approximately 580 of the donors. Linkage disequilibrium might explain the correlated functional status among segregating V segments, but an unknown experimental factor could not be ruled out. Assigning TCR associations to individual alleles was difficult when HLA alleles, especially DR and DQ, strongly co-occurred. A later genetic analysis associated a missense DCLRE1C variant with V-gene and J-gene trimming of TCR beta chains, and an independent cohort replicated the association. Cytomegalovirus status was reported to be diagnosed by the classifier with high specificity and sensitivity in both the original and validation cohorts. Broadly in line with IMGT annotations, most TCR beta V segments showed up in productive rearrangements about 87% or about 30% of the time in an earlier analysis of under 700 of the donors. A cluster of highly shared sequence variants was judged likely to represent a technical artifact of the sequencing pipeline.

The CDR3 numbers 12 residues from cysteine through phenylalanine. Only the CDR3 region is kept as DNA, spanning 36 bases read in frame from base 1. Germline trimming amounts to 4 bases on V and 2 bases on J, with 2 as the count of junction bases outside the gene matches. CDR1 SQVTM and CDR2 ANQGSEA were looked up in the germline V gene. The cohort comprised more than 550 healthy bone marrow donors. At the time of sampling, every cohort member was nominally healthy, though immune exposures that went unrecorded were likely present. The donor tested CMV seropositive and was one of the 289 seropositive cohort members. A peripheral blood sample was collected from each donor, and TCR beta sequencing was performed on peripheral blood mononuclear cells. The Qiagen DNeasy Blood Extraction Kit was used to extract genomic DNA from the blood cell samples. The library was built by means of the immunoSEQ multiplex PCR assay. For the multiplex PCR, a mixture combining 60 forward primers for TCR Vbeta segments and 13 reverse primers for TCR Jbeta segments was used. A multiplex PCR assay on genomic DNA amplified the CDR3 region of rearranged TCR beta genes. The Illumina HiSeq System was used to sequence the amplified TCR beta libraries as 87-base-pair reads. The paper's data handling went like this. A later analysis counted some 80 million unique TCR beta chains across the 550 to 800 repertoires, and 9 million to 14 million of these chains were shared by at least two donors. To remove PCR and sequencing errors, raw reads were error-corrected and collapsed into unique sequences using a nearest-neighbor algorithm that merged closely related sequences. To assign V, D and J gene segments, CDR3 sequences were aligned to IMGT reference sequences. For a sequence to be retained, a match of at least six nucleotides was required to both a V gene segment and a J gene segment. Rearrangements were called productive when the CDR3 lacked stop codons and stayed in frame with V and J; all others were non-productive. Following IMGT convention, CDR3 was defined as the stretch from the second conserved V-encoded cysteine to the conserved J-encoded phenylalanine. Sequences without an unambiguous match to a single V gene segment were excluded from the earlier analysis of several hundred of the donors. An earlier analysis of around 600 of the donors classified V segments as functional when productive rearrangements were above 56.7% and as segregating when the standard deviation between donors was above 5%. A statistical classification framework was developed to diagnose cytomegalovirus status using the catalog of TCR beta chain sequences. A later analysis assigned V and J genes by comparing TCR nucleotide sequences with IMGT/GENE-DB human TR gene sequences. Using the TCRdist pipeline, a later analysis assigned CDR3 sequences along with most-parsimonious VDJ recombination scenarios. In a later analysis, every TCR beta chain was defined by the combination of its CDR3 amino acid sequence and its V-gene family, and reads without a unique V-gene family were dropped. In a later analysis, fewer than 600 highly shared, low-generation-probability nucleotide sequences were removed to address suspected cross-contamination and a sequencing artifact. For each public chain, a later analysis derived a clonal expansion index from normalized ranks of inferred template counts within each repertoire. Generation probabilities in a later analysis came from a VDJ recombination model fitted to out-of-frame rearrangements, and those results were checked against IGoR. A later analysis scored TCR-TCR, TCR-HLA and TCR-CMV co-occurrence with hypergeometric tests, applying a repertoire-size bias correction to TCR pairs. To estimate false discovery rates, a later analysis permuted the HLA or CMV assignments 20 times. In a later analysis, co-occurring TCRs were grouped with DBSCAN, and TCRdist sequence similarity was added when clustering was performed within HLA-allele-positive subsets. For co-occurrence clustering, repertoires with fewer than 30,000 or more than 120,000 public chains were excluded, along with five repertoires with anomalous nucleotide sharing. TCRdb stores this immuneACCESS table with in-frame sequences only. Part of the clones is absent; in the studies checked, under half of the shortfall reflects unresolved V genes, and no reason is known for the rest. V and J calls and clone size are given by that table; D and trimming were obtained from the DNA. In this sample the table shows 150,000 to 200,000 clones, just over 75% of which occur a single time. Approximately 1.5% of the sample is taken by the ten largest.

With regard to this clone: This clone's antigen is unknown. No base-level quality is on record; no much larger clone is a single base apart.

Recombination linked TRBV29-1 to TRBJ2-7, with TRBD1 identical over 7 junction bases. The TCR sequence derives from a woman in her 30s in good health and CMV-seropositive. What was sequenced was PBMCs. The DNA sequence is as follows: TGCAGCGTTGGGGACAGCCCCTACGAGCAGTACTTC. The translation is CSVGDSPYEQYF.